This T cell receptor (beta chain) was identified in a study of control samples from healthy donors and cancer patients. Germline CDR1 SGHRS, CDR2 YFSETQ. Trimming pared 4 bases from V and 9 bases from J, leaving 19 bases between. This CDR3 is 15 amino acids long. Clones were read by immunoSEQ multiplex PCR, and TCRdb kept only the in-frame ones, dropping some. The profile shows roughly 220,000 clones, 85% to 95% of them singletons. This TCR was sampled from a middle-aged man in good health. This sequence joins TRBV5-1 and TRBJ2-2, with a possible D match to TRBD2 (6 bases). The sequenced sample consisted of blood. For the CDR3, the DNA is TGCGCCAGCAGCATCCGGGGGACGGGAATGAGGGAGCTGTTTTTT. Translating it yields CASSIRGTGMRELFF.